The 12 T cell receptor beta chains below all came from one sample that was sequenced in a study of T cells of healthy individuals. TCRdb re-called the 5' RACE reads through MiXCR, storing one row per CDR3 protein. This table has tens of thousands of distinct CDR3 sequences, approximately 15% appearing once. Receptors originate from a human donor in good health.

This clonotype came up many times. The chain combines TRBV7-2 with TRBJ1-2; no firm D call. Germline CDR1 and CDR2: SGHTA and FQGNSA. The CDR3 spans 13 residues. Trimming took 5 bases from V and 7 from J, leaving 14 bases between them. The CDR3 here is CASSPQSLSGYTF. As DNA, the CDR3 is TGTGCCAGCAGCCCACAATCCCTGAGTGGCTACACCTTC.

The chain employs TRBV29-1 and TRBJ2-3, with 9 bases matching TRBD2. J was trimmed by 4 bases and V by 3 bases; bases with no gene match: 8. The CDR3 runs 15 residues. Per germline, CDR1 SQVTM and CDR2 ANQGSEA. The CDR3 coding sequence is TGCAGCGTTGAGAGTAGCGGGAGTGTCTCAGATACGCAGTATTTT. Encoded protein: CSVESSGSVSDTQYF.

This clonotype was observed a few times. V is TRBV7-9 and J is TRBJ1-1; 7 bases agree with TRBD1. This CDR3 is 16 amino acids long. CDR1 and CDR2 (germline): SEHNR, FQNEAQ (reference sequence). With 5 bases clipped from V and 3 bases from J, the junction kept 12 bases outside the gene matches. CDR3 coding DNA: TGTGCCAGCAGCCAAGACAGGGCAGGGGTGGACACTGAAGCTTTCTTT. As protein: CASSQDRAGVDTEAFF.

This clonotype has ten or more counts. The genes are TRBV29-1 and TRBJ2-2; D remains unclear. From germline, CDR1 is SQVTM and CDR2 ANQGSEA. Trimming took 7 bases from V and 0 from J, leaving 9 bases between them. CDR3 size: 13 residues. The CDR3 sequence is CSGWSSNTGELFF. CDR3 nucleotide sequence: TGCAGCGGGTGGTCCTCGAACACCGGGGAGCTGTTTTTT.

This rearrangement joins TRBV6-5 to TRBJ2-5; 12 positions agree with TRBD2. The CDR3 loop spans 17 amino acids. The V gene end was trimmed by 2 bases and the J gene end by 2 bases; junction bases not matched to a gene: 6. CDR1 is MNHEY, CDR2 SVGAGI, per germline. CDR3 nucleotide sequence: TGTGCCAGCAGTTACCACCCGACTAGCGGGGGACAAGAGACCCAGTACTTC. Its protein product is CASSYHPTSGGQETQYF.

This clonotype was detected ten times or more. The rearrangement joins TRBV6-5 to TRBJ1-4, with 8 bases matching TRBD1. This CDR3 comprises 14 residues. Looked up from germline, CDR1 is MNHEY and CDR2 is SVGAGI. Trimming took 4 bases from V and 8 from J; bases not matched to a gene: 6. This CDR3 is CASSLLRDREKLFF. In nucleotides, the CDR3 is TGTGCCAGCAGTTTACTCCGGGACAGGGAAAAACTGTTTTTT.

This clonotype was seen a few times. The V gene is TRBV7-9, the J gene TRBJ1-1; TRBD1 matches at 9 bases. The CDR3 runs 16 residues. V lost 7 bases, J lost 10 bases, and 19 bases stayed unmatched. Germline V CDR1 and CDR2: SEHNR, FQNEAQ (reference sequence). The CDR3: CASIPTTGGSKEGAFF. The CDR3 nucleotides are TGTGCCAGCATCCCGACGACAGGGGGGAGTAAAGAGGGAGCTTTCTTT.

The chain employs TRBV20-1 and TRBJ2-3; TRBD2 agrees at 10 bases. Germline V gene data show CDR1 as DFQATT and CDR2 as SNEGSKA (reference sequence). The trim removed 1 base at V and 2 bases at J, leaving 6 bases unmatched. The CDR3 extends over 16 amino acids. The CDR3 DNA follows: TGCAGTGCTAGAGGGGGACTAGCGACATTCACAGATACGCAGTATTTT. This gives the protein CSARGGLATFTDTQYF.

The V and J genes are TRBV19 and TRBJ1-5, with a possible D match to TRBD1 (5 bases). The germline V gene encodes CDR1 LNHDA and CDR2 SQIVND (reference sequence). Trimming shortened V by 1 base and J by 2 bases, and 18 bases separated the two germline ends. The CDR3 is 18 amino acids. CDR3 sequence: CASSIVGYGAAGNQPQHF. The CDR3, as DNA: TGTGCCAGTAGTATAGTGGGGTACGGGGCCGCGGGCAATCAGCCCCAGCATTTT.

This chain joins TRBV7-2 and TRBJ2-3; TRBD2 matches 7 bases. CDR3 length: 16 amino acids. Trimming removed 4 bases from V and 6 bases from J; junction bases left unmatched: 13. Germline V gene data show CDR1 as SGHTA and CDR2 as FQGNSA. Here the CDR3 reads CASSSLGAGGTDTQYF. CDR3 bases: TGTGCCAGCAGCTCTCTAGGAGCCGGGGGGACGGATACGCAGTATTTT. The complete variable domain, with remaining parts taken from reference TRBV7-2 and TRBJ2-3, reads GAGVSQSPSNKVTEKGKDVELRCDPISGHTALYWYRQSLGQGLEFLIYFQGNSAPDKSGLPSDRFSAERTGGSVSTLTIQRTQQEDSAVYLCASSSLGAGGTDTQYFGPGTRLTVL.

J is TRBJ1-6 and V is TRBV2; possibly TRBD1 for D (5 bases). Germline CDR1 reads SNHLY; CDR2 reads FYNNEI. V shed 5 bases and J shed 6 bases, with 11 bases lying between them. This CDR3 region has 14 residues. CDR3 sequence: CASSNTGSNSPLHF. DNA for the CDR3: TGTGCCAGCAGTAACACAGGCTCTAATTCACCCCTCCACTTT.

This clonotype was recorded at least ten times. DNA of the CDR3: TGTGCCAGCGCATCCTTGCGGACCTTATACAATGAGCAGTTCTTC. This encodes CASASLRTLYNEQFF. The chain uses TRBV12-3 or TRBV12-4 and TRBJ2-1, with D hard to call. The CDR3 spans 15 residues. V was trimmed by 8 bases and J by 4 bases, leaving 18 bases between them.